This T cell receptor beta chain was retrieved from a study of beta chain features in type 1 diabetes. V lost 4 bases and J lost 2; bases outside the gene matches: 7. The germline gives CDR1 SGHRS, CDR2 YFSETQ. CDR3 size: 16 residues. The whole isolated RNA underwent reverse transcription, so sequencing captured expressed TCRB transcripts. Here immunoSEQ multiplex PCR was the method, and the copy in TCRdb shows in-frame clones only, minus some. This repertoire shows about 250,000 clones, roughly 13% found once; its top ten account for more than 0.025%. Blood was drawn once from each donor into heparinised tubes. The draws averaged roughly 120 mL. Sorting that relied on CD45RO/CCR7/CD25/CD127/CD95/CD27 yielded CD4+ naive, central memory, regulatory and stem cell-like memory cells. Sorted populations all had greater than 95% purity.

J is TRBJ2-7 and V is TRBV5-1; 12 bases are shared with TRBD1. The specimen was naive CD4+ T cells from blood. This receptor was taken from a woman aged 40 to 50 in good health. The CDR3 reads CASSPGQGASAYEQYF. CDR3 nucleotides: TGCGCCAGCAGCCCGGGACAGGGGGCCTCCGCCTACGAGCAGTACTTC.